A selection of T cell receptor beta chains follows, all from one sample in a study of shared clonotypes between healthy human individuals. The data were produced by immunoSEQ multiplex PCR, yet TCRdb's version contains in-frame clones alone and is incomplete. The profile shows 650,000 to 750,000 clones, more than 70% of them singletons. Sequences were obtained from memory CD4+ T cells sorted from blood. These receptors all come from a woman under 40 in good health. CDR3s include the opening cysteine and the closing phenylalanine or tryptophan. D genes are given only for firm matches. Size tells how often a clone was seen (once, few, many) or the class of an expanded clone, and some rows leave it out.

d_call: -
v_call: TRBV11-2
clone_size: -
cdr3_length: 16
j_call: TRBJ2-5
cdr3_nt: TGTGCCAGCAGCGCTAGGGGTCCTAGCGCTCAAGAGACCCAGTACTTC
cdr3_aa: CASSARGPSAQETQYF

d_call: -
v_call: TRBV29-1
clone_size: -
cdr3_length: 13
j_call: TRBJ2-2
cdr3_nt: TGCAGCGTTGTGGGCCTGGGGAGCGGGGAGCTGTTTTTT
cdr3_aa: CSVVGLGSGELFF

d_call: -
v_call: TRBV9
clone_size: -
cdr3_length: 14
j_call: TRBJ2-7
cdr3_nt: TGTGCCAGCAGCGCCCAGACGGCCGGTTACGAGCAGTACTTC
cdr3_aa: CASSAQTAGYEQYF

d_call: -
v_call: TRBV28
clone_size: -
cdr3_length: 14
j_call: TRBJ2-7
cdr3_nt: TGTGCCAGCAGTTTAACAGAAAGCTCCTACGAGCAGTACTTC
cdr3_aa: CASSLTESSYEQYF

d_call: -
v_call: TRBV7-3
clone_size: -
cdr3_length: 17
j_call: TRBJ2-3
cdr3_nt: TGTGCCAGCAGCCAAACAGGCCCGGGGGCCGGGAAGGATACGCAGTATTTT
cdr3_aa: CASSQTGPGAGKDTQYF

d_call: TRBD1
v_call: TRBV7-3
clone_size: -
cdr3_length: 13
j_call: TRBJ2-2
cdr3_nt: TGTGCCAGCAGCTCACAGGGGTCCGGGGAGCTGTTTTTT
cdr3_aa: CASSSQGSGELFF

d_call: -
v_call: TRBV28
clone_size: few
cdr3_length: 14
j_call: TRBJ1-1
cdr3_nt: TGTGCCAGCAGTTTGAGGACAGAGCCCCGAGGGGCTTTCTTT
cdr3_aa: CASSLRTEPRGAFF

d_call: -
v_call: TRBV6-5
clone_size: once
cdr3_length: 14
j_call: TRBJ1-5
cdr3_nt: TGTGCCAGCAGTCGGACGGCCGTCATGCAGCCCCAGCATTTT
cdr3_aa: CASSRTAVMQPQHF

d_call: -
v_call: TRBV28
clone_size: -
cdr3_length: 14
j_call: TRBJ1-1
cdr3_nt: TGTGCCAGCAGTCTCGGTACAGATTACACTGAAGCTTTCTTT
cdr3_aa: CASSLGTDYTEAFF

d_call: TRBD2
v_call: TRBV28
clone_size: -
cdr3_length: 15
j_call: TRBJ2-4
cdr3_nt: TGTGCCAGCAGTTTATCAGCGGGAGGGCAAAACATTCAGTACTTC
cdr3_aa: CASSLSAGGQNIQYF

d_call: -
v_call: TRBV10-1
clone_size: -
cdr3_length: 15
j_call: TRBJ1-1
cdr3_nt: TGCGCCAGCAGTGAGAGGGGGGATATGAACACTGAAGCTTTCTTT
cdr3_aa: CASSERGDMNTEAFF

d_call: -
v_call: TRBV19
clone_size: -
cdr3_length: 15
j_call: TRBJ2-2
cdr3_nt: TGTGCCAGTAGTTCGCAGGGGTCCCTCACCGGGGAGCTGTTTTTT
cdr3_aa: CASSSQGSLTGELFF

d_call: -
v_call: TRBV27
clone_size: once
cdr3_length: 16
j_call: TRBJ1-2
cdr3_nt: TGTGCCAGCAGCATTGTGGGGGGCTCGTTTTTAAATGGCTACACCTTC
cdr3_aa: CASSIVGGSFLNGYTF

d_call: -
v_call: TRBV7-3
clone_size: few
cdr3_length: 15
j_call: TRBJ2-1
cdr3_nt: TGTGCCAGCAGCTCCACCCGGGACTCCTACAATGAGCAGTTCTTC
cdr3_aa: CASSSTRDSYNEQFF

d_call: TRBD2
v_call: TRBV7-2
clone_size: once
cdr3_length: 15
j_call: TRBJ2-1
cdr3_nt: TGTGCCAGCAGCTTGCGGGGGAGCTCCTACAATGAGCAGTTCTTC
cdr3_aa: CASSLRGSSYNEQFF

d_call: -
v_call: TRBV6-8
clone_size: once
cdr3_length: 15
j_call: TRBJ1-5
cdr3_nt: TGTGCCAGCAGTTATGCGGCGGGTAGCAATCAGCCCCAGCATTTT
cdr3_aa: CASSYAAGSNQPQHF

d_call: TRBD1
v_call: TRBV27
clone_size: once
cdr3_length: 17
j_call: TRBJ2-3
cdr3_nt: TGTGCCAGCAGTTTCTCTGGAGGGACAGGGGGCACGGATACGCAGTATTTT
cdr3_aa: CASSFSGGTGGTDTQYF

d_call: TRBD1
v_call: TRBV5-1
clone_size: -
cdr3_length: 14
j_call: TRBJ1-3
cdr3_nt: TGCGCCAGCAGCCGAGGGACAGAGGGAAACACCATATATTTT
cdr3_aa: CASSRGTEGNTIYF

d_call: -
v_call: TRBV4-1
clone_size: -
cdr3_length: 16
j_call: TRBJ1-1
cdr3_nt: TGCGCCAGCAGCCAAGCCCATACAGGGATGAACACTGAAGCTTTCTTT
cdr3_aa: CASSQAHTGMNTEAFF

d_call: TRBD2
v_call: TRBV5-1
clone_size: -
cdr3_length: 15
j_call: TRBJ2-5
cdr3_nt: TGCGCCAGCAGATCCAGACTAGCGGGAGACGAGACCCAGTACTTC
cdr3_aa: CASRSRLAGDETQYF

d_call: TRBD2
v_call: TRBV5-4
clone_size: -
cdr3_length: 14
j_call: TRBJ2-1
cdr3_nt: TGTGCCAGCAGCCGGTCACTAGCGGACAATGAGCAGTTCTTC
cdr3_aa: CASSRSLADNEQFF

d_call: -
v_call: TRBV7-9
clone_size: few
cdr3_length: 14
j_call: TRBJ1-1
cdr3_nt: TGTGCCAGCAGCTTAGAGAGTCTACGGGTTGAAGCTTTCTTT
cdr3_aa: CASSLESLRVEAFF

d_call: -
v_call: TRBV5-1
clone_size: -
cdr3_length: 16
j_call: TRBJ2-3
cdr3_nt: TGCGCCAGCAGAAATGAGCAGATAAGGAGTGCAGATACGCAGTATTTT
cdr3_aa: CASRNEQIRSADTQYF

d_call: -
v_call: TRBV7-2
clone_size: many
cdr3_length: 16
j_call: TRBJ2-5
cdr3_nt: TGTGCCAGCAGCGGACGGGAGTGGATCCCCCAAGAGACCCAGTACTTC
cdr3_aa: CASSGREWIPQETQYF

d_call: -
v_call: TRBV6-6
clone_size: -
cdr3_length: 16
j_call: TRBJ2-1
cdr3_nt: TGTGCCAGCAGAGAATCCTACGGGGGCGCTTACAATGAGCAGTTCTTC
cdr3_aa: CASRESYGGAYNEQFF

d_call: TRBD1
v_call: TRBV7-9
clone_size: few
cdr3_length: 13
j_call: TRBJ1-4
cdr3_nt: TGTGCCAGCACCTGGACAGGGAATGAAAAACTGTTTTTT
cdr3_aa: CASTWTGNEKLFF

d_call: -
v_call: TRBV6-6
clone_size: -
cdr3_length: 10
j_call: TRBJ2-7
cdr3_nt: TGTGCCAGCAGTTTCTACGAGCAGTACTTC
cdr3_aa: CASSFYEQYF

d_call: TRBD2
v_call: TRBV10-2
clone_size: -
cdr3_length: 14
j_call: TRBJ2-1
cdr3_nt: TGCGCCAGCCGGCTAGCGGGGAGTATCGATGAGCAGTTCTTC
cdr3_aa: CASRLAGSIDEQFF

d_call: -
v_call: TRBV11-3
clone_size: many
cdr3_length: 14
j_call: TRBJ2-1
cdr3_nt: TGTGCCAGCAGCTTGGACGGGTCGGACAATGAGCAGTTCTTC
cdr3_aa: CASSLDGSDNEQFF

d_call: -
v_call: TRBV20-1
clone_size: -
cdr3_length: 11
j_call: TRBJ2-7
cdr3_nt: TGCAGTGCTAGCCCCGTAGACGAGCAGTACTTC
cdr3_aa: CSASPVDEQYF

d_call: TRBD1
v_call: TRBV5-5
clone_size: -
cdr3_length: 15
j_call: TRBJ2-7
cdr3_nt: TGTGCCAGCAGCCAAACGACAGGGGGCATCTACGAGCAGTACTTC
cdr3_aa: CASSQTTGGIYEQYF

d_call: TRBD1
v_call: TRBV5-1
clone_size: -
cdr3_length: 14
j_call: TRBJ2-2
cdr3_nt: TGCGCCAGCAGCGCCGGGACAGCCACCGGGGAGCTGTTTTTT
cdr3_aa: CASSAGTATGELFF

d_call: TRBD1
v_call: TRBV5-1
clone_size: -
cdr3_length: 16
j_call: TRBJ1-1
cdr3_nt: TGCGCCAGCAGCTTGGGAAGGGACAGACTAAACACTGAAGCTTTCTTT
cdr3_aa: CASSLGRDRLNTEAFF

d_call: -
v_call: TRBV5-6
clone_size: once
cdr3_length: 16
j_call: TRBJ1-5
cdr3_nt: TGTGCCAGCAGCTTGTGGGGGTTTTCAGGCAATCAGCCCCAGCATTTT
cdr3_aa: CASSLWGFSGNQPQHF

d_call: -
v_call: TRBV6-5
clone_size: -
cdr3_length: 16
j_call: TRBJ2-7
cdr3_nt: TGTGCCAGCAGTTACTCGTTCGGTAGCACTGCCTACGAGCAGTACTTC
cdr3_aa: CASSYSFGSTAYEQYF

d_call: TRBD2
v_call: TRBV7-9
clone_size: -
cdr3_length: 17
j_call: TRBJ2-3
cdr3_nt: TGTGCCAGCAGATTGGGACTAGCGGGAGGTGTCACAGATACGCAGTATTTT
cdr3_aa: CASRLGLAGGVTDTQYF

d_call: TRBD2
v_call: TRBV4-1
clone_size: -
cdr3_length: 16
j_call: TRBJ2-3
cdr3_nt: TGCGCCAGCAGCCATCCCCTTAGCGGGAGTTCAGATACGCAGTATTTT
cdr3_aa: CASSHPLSGSSDTQYF

d_call: -
v_call: TRBV7-2
clone_size: -
cdr3_length: 14
j_call: TRBJ1-1
cdr3_nt: TGTGCCAGCAGAAGGGTCGGTACGAACACTGAAGCTTTCTTT
cdr3_aa: CASRRVGTNTEAFF

d_call: -
v_call: TRBV6-1
clone_size: -
cdr3_length: 14
j_call: TRBJ1-3
cdr3_nt: TGTGCCAGCATGCCGCCGCAGGGCGGAGGCACCATATATTTT
cdr3_aa: CASMPPQGGGTIYF

d_call: TRBD2
v_call: TRBV2
clone_size: once
cdr3_length: 16
j_call: TRBJ2-1
cdr3_nt: TGTGCCAGCAGTATACTAGCGGGAGGCCCCGACAATGAGCAGTTCTTC
cdr3_aa: CASSILAGGPDNEQFF

d_call: -
v_call: TRBV7-9
clone_size: -
cdr3_length: 12
j_call: TRBJ2-7
cdr3_nt: TGTGCCAGCAGCTCAATCGGCTACGAGCAGTACTTC
cdr3_aa: CASSSIGYEQYF